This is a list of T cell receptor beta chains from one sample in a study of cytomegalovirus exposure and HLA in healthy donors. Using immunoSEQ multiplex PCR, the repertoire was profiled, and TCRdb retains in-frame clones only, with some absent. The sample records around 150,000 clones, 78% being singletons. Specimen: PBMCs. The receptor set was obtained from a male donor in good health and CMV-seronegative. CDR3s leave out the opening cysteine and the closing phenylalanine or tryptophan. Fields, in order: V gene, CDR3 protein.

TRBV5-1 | ASSLVRTGRQPQH
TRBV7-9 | ASSSRQVYNEQF
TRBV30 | ACLGHRDSPLH
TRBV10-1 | ASSLSGRTTDTQY
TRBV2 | ASSLRGINEQF
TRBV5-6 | ASTSYFITGGLGDTEAF
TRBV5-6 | ASSLAGLPSTDTQY
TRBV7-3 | ASSSDRDGYT
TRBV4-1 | ASSQDPRGTEAF
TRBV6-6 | ASSYDGGTGANVLT
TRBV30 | AWSPYSRGSSYNEQF
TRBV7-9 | ASRHDSGGEAF
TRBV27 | ASSPRTGLAKNIQY
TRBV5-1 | ASSPLLGEGTQY
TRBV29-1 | SGLTTDTQY
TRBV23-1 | APCLADRVVPLNQPQH
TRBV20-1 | SALGQGQF
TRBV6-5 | ASSSPSGTSGGEQY
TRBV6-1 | ASRGLASNTGELF
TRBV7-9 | ASSPPVEAQF
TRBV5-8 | ASSPYVGAVSSNEKLF
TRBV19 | ASLTSGRNTGELF
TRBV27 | ASRANSGRSSYEQY
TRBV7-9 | ASTPEAGFEQY
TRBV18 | ASSPVRREQF
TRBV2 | ASSEQGAYRGYT
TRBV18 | ASSPNWRQGFGEQF
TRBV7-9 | ASTGRLADTYEQY
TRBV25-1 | ASSGRSEQY
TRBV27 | ASRGDREYSPLH
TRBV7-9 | ASSFLEFHPAYGYT
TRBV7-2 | ASRSLGGESSGANVLT
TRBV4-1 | ASSQVWPGTNQPQH
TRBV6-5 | ASRSSGGPYNEQF
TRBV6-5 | ASSYTAENYGYT
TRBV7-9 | ASSLGLGEGEQY
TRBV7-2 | ASSLGSTDYNQPQH
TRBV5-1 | ASSLAGGRAGGGNGYT
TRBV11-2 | ASSTHRGRLSYEQY
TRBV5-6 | ASSLMVAVGNTIY
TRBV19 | ASSIGGQGPYEQY
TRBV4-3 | ASSQEAGGPYEKLF
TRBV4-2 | ASRQLQRNTGELF
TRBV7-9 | ASSPTGTVHNQPQH
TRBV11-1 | ASSLAGPVGRAYEQY